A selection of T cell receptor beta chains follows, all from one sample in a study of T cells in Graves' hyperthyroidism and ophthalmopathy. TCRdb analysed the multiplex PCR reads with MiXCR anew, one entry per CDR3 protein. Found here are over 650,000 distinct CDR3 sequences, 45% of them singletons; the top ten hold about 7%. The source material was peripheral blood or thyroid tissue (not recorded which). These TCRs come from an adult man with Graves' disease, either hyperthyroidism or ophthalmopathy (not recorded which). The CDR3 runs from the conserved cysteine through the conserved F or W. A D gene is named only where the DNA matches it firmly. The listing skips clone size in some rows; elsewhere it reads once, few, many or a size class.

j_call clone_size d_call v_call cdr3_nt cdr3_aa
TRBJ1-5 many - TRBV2 TGTGCCAGCAGTGAGGGGCCAGGGGGCAATCAGCCCCAGCATTTT CASSEGPGGNQPQHF
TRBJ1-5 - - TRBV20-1 TGCAGTGCTAGAGTAGGCCTATCTAGCAATCAGCCCCAGCATTTT CSARVGLSSNQPQHF
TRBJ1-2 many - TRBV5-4 TGTGCCAGCAGCTTACCAGGGGCGCAAGGCTACACCTTC CASSLPGAQGYTF
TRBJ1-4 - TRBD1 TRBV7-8 TGTGCCAGCAGCTTTAACAGGGGCCTGACACCCGAGACGGAAAAACTGTTTTTT CASSFNRGLTPETEKLFF
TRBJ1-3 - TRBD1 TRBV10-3 TGTGCCATCAGTGGTCGGACAGGGAACACCATATATTTT CAISGRTGNTIYF
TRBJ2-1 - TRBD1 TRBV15 TGTGCCACCAGCAGAGAGAGGGGGGCAGGGGGCCGGAATGAGCAGTTCTTC CATSRERGAGGRNEQFF
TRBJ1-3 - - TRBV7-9 TGTGCCGGTAGTCCGGACAACTCTGGAAACACCATATATTTT CAGSPDNSGNTIYF
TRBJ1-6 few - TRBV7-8 TGTGCCAGCAGCTTAGCCCTACAAAGCTCCTATAATTCACCCCTCCACTTT CASSLALQSSYNSPLHF
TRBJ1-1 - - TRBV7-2 TGTGCCAGCGGCTTAGGAGGGGGTAGTTTGAACACTGAAGCTTTCTTT CASGLGGGSLNTEAFF
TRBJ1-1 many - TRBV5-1 TGTGCCAGCAGCTTAGTGGGGATCACTGAAGCTTTCTTT CASSLVGITEAFF
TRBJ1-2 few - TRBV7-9 TGTGCCAGCAGCTTAGAGTTGTCAGGCTTGAGCTATGGCTACACCTTC CASSLELSGLSYGYTF
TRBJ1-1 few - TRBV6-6 TGTGCCAGCACAACCTTGGTAGGACCGATGAACACTGAAGCTTTCTTT CASTTLVGPMNTEAFF
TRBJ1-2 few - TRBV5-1 TGCGCCAGCAGCCCCTCCCCGGCAGCCTATGGCTACACCTTC CASSPSPAAYGYTF
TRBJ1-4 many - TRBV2 TGTGCCAGCATTGGGGAAAAACTGTTTTTT CASIGEKLFF
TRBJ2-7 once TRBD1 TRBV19 TGTGCCTGGAGTGGGGACAGGGGCTCCTACGAGCAGTACTTC CAWSGDRGSYEQYF
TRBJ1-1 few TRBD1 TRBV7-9 TGTGCCAGCAGCTTGGTCGGACAGGGGCTTCATGAAGCTTTCTTT CASSLVGQGLHEAFF
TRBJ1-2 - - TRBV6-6 TGTGCCAGCAGTGATCTTGGGACGCTGGGCTACACCTTC CASSDLGTLGYTF
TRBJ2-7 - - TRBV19 TGTGCCAGTAGTATTGATGGGCGGGACTGGTCCTACGAGCAGTACTTC CASSIDGRDWSYEQYF
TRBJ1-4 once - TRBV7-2 TGTGCCAGCAGCTTGGCTGAAATTGGGGGCCCGAGCGAAAAACTGTTTTTT CASSLAEIGGPSEKLFF
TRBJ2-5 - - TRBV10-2 TGCGCCGGAGGGACCTCTTGGGAGACCCAGTACTTC CAGGTSWETQYF
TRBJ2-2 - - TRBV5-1 TGCGCCAGCAGCCAGGGATCAGCCGGCACCGGGGAGCTGTTTTTT CASSQGSAGTGELFF
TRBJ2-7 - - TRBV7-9 TGTGCCAGCAGCGTTGTCCCCAGGGCCTACGAGCAGTACTTC CASSVVPRAYEQYF
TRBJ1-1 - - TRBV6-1 TGCGCCAGCAGTCAAACAGGCGAGTACACTGAAGCTTTCTTT CASSQTGEYTEAFF
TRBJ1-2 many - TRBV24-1 TGTGCCACCAGTGATTTGACAGGGATGGGCTACACCTTC CATSDLTGMGYTF
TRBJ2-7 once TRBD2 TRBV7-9 TGTGCCAGCAGCTTACCGGGGGGAGACTGGGAGCAGTACTTC CASSLPGGDWEQYF
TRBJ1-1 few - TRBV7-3 TGTGCCAGCAGTTCCCTCGGACAGAACACTGAAGCTTTCTTT CASSSLGQNTEAFF
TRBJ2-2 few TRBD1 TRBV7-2 TGCGCCAGCAGCTTGGCTCTCGACAGGGGGCCGGCCGGGGAGCTGTTTTTT CASSLALDRGPAGELFF
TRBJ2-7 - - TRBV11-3 TGTGCCAGCAGCTTAGACTTCAAGGCTAGTATCTACGAGCAGTACTTC CASSLDFKASIYEQYF